This T cell receptor (beta chain) was obtained from a study of T-cell memory formation after mild COVID-19. TCRdb redid the calling of the 5' RACE reads with MiXCR, one entry per CDR3 protein. The table includes about 260,000 distinct CDR3 sequences, around 16% detected once. Germline lookup yields CDR1 SGHVS and CDR2 FNYEAQ. V was shortened by 0 bases and J by 3 bases, with 8 bases between the two germline ends. The length of the CDR3 is 14 residues. This clonotype was counted between two and nine times. Its antigen is as yet unknown. Study-wide findings and caveats: The CD4+ clones that contracted clustered mainly within CM and EM, and the CD8+ clones concentrated in EMRA. Contracting clones from day 15 to 85 showed balanced CD4/CD8; later expanders favored CD4+.

This chain joins TRBV7-6 and TRBJ1-1; D call uncertain. This clonotype was obtained from a young man who had mild COVID-19 (a few samples of this study predate the infection). Cell type and time point are not known. The sample taken for sequencing was PBMCs or a T cell subset sorted from them (not recorded which). The CDR3 reads CASSLAGVDTEAFF. The CDR3 DNA is TGTGCCAGCAGCTTAGCCGGGGTTGACACTGAAGCTTTCTTT.